These T cell receptor beta chains were read from a single sample in a study of human T cells and chemical hapten exposure. In TCRdb, the RACE reads were re-called with MiXCR into one record per CDR3 protein. The sample consists of 150,000 to 200,000 distinct CDR3 sequences, approximately 29% of them appearing once. The material was whole blood, obtained in connection with sensitization to the hapten diphenylcyclopropenone (DPC). Every receptor here comes from a woman aged 25 to 39 with alopecia areata. Some clones in this sample may be carry-over from other donors' samples. CDR3s include the opening cysteine and the closing phenylalanine or tryptophan. The order of the fields is D gene, V gene, J gene, clone size, CDR3 DNA, CDR3 protein. The D gene is left open where the match is weak. Clone sizes are given selectively: once, few, many, or a class where the clone is expanded.

d_call: -
v_call: TRBV20-1
j_call: TRBJ2-2
clone_size: few
cdr3_nt: TGCAGTGCTAGAGATGTTGGCAGAAGCGGAGGGGGGAACACCGGGGAGCTGTTTTTT
cdr3_aa: CSARDVGRSGGGNTGELFF

d_call: -
v_call: TRBV12-3/TRBV12-4
j_call: TRBJ1-5
clone_size: -
cdr3_nt: TGTGCCAGCAGCTATAAAGGCTACAATCAGCCCCAGCATTTT
cdr3_aa: CASSYKGYNQPQHF

d_call: -
v_call: TRBV5-1
j_call: TRBJ1-2
clone_size: -
cdr3_nt: TGCGCCAGCAGCTTGGAGGGGATTGGGGGCTACACCTTC
cdr3_aa: CASSLEGIGGYTF

d_call: TRBD1
v_call: TRBV28
j_call: TRBJ1-5
clone_size: -
cdr3_nt: TGTGCCAGCAGTTCTACCGGGACAGGGGACAGTCAGCCCCAGCATTTT
cdr3_aa: CASSSTGTGDSQPQHF

d_call: -
v_call: TRBV6-2/TRBV6-3
j_call: TRBJ1-6
clone_size: -
cdr3_nt: TGTGCCAGCACCGGACAGACTAATTCACCCCTCCACTTT
cdr3_aa: CASTGQTNSPLHF

d_call: TRBD1
v_call: TRBV25-1
j_call: TRBJ1-5
clone_size: -
cdr3_nt: TGTGCCAGCAGTGATTCGACAGGGGTCATTTACCGTAGCAATCAGCCCCAGCATTTT
cdr3_aa: CASSDSTGVIYRSNQPQHF

d_call: TRBD2
v_call: TRBV6-5
j_call: TRBJ2-5
clone_size: few
cdr3_nt: TGTGCCAGCACCGCGGGACTAGCGGGGAAGTACCAAGAGACCCAGTACTTC
cdr3_aa: CASTAGLAGKYQETQYF

d_call: -
v_call: TRBV7-2
j_call: TRBJ1-5
clone_size: -
cdr3_nt: TGTGCCAGCAGCTTACAGAACAATCAGCCCCAGCATTTT
cdr3_aa: CASSLQNNQPQHF

d_call: -
v_call: TRBV7-2
j_call: TRBJ2-3
clone_size: -
cdr3_nt: TGTGCCAGCACCAACACAGATACGCAGTATTTT
cdr3_aa: CASTNTDTQYF

d_call: TRBD2
v_call: TRBV9
j_call: TRBJ2-1
clone_size: few
cdr3_nt: TGTGCCAGCAGCGTAGTAGGAGCGGGGCTAGGTGAGCAGTTCTTC
cdr3_aa: CASSVVGAGLGEQFF

d_call: -
v_call: TRBV3-1
j_call: TRBJ1-5
clone_size: -
cdr3_nt: TGTGCCAGCAGCCAAGGGGGTATCGGGGATCAGCCCCAGCATTTT
cdr3_aa: CASSQGGIGDQPQHF

d_call: -
v_call: TRBV15
j_call: TRBJ1-1
clone_size: -
cdr3_nt: TGTGCCACCAGAAGCGCCGGGAAACCCGAAGCTTTCTTT
cdr3_aa: CATRSAGKPEAFF

d_call: TRBD1
v_call: TRBV7-9
j_call: TRBJ2-2
clone_size: few
cdr3_nt: TGTGCCAGCAGCGACCTGGGACAGGGAAACTCCGGGGAGCTGTTTTTT
cdr3_aa: CASSDLGQGNSGELFF

d_call: -
v_call: TRBV2
j_call: TRBJ2-5
clone_size: few
cdr3_nt: TGTGCCAGCAGCCGGGAGAGGGGAGAGACCCAGTACTTC
cdr3_aa: CASSRERGETQYF

d_call: -
v_call: TRBV20-1
j_call: TRBJ2-7
clone_size: -
cdr3_nt: TGCAGTGCTATCGTCAGGGTTGGGGGCGAGCAGTACTTC
cdr3_aa: CSAIVRVGGEQYF

d_call: -
v_call: TRBV6-2/TRBV6-3
j_call: TRBJ2-7
clone_size: -
cdr3_nt: TGTGCCAGCAGTTATGGAGGGGGCCCCTACGAGCAGTACTTC
cdr3_aa: CASSYGGGPYEQYF

d_call: TRBD1
v_call: TRBV12-3/TRBV12-4
j_call: TRBJ1-2
clone_size: -
cdr3_nt: TGTGCCAGCAGTTGGGGACAGGGGTTCGGCTACACCTTC
cdr3_aa: CASSWGQGFGYTF

d_call: TRBD2
v_call: TRBV29-1
j_call: TRBJ2-1
clone_size: few
cdr3_nt: TGCAGCGTTGAAGGGGGAGGGACTGGGAGACCCCATGAGCAGTTCTTC
cdr3_aa: CSVEGGGTGRPHEQFF

d_call: TRBD1
v_call: TRBV5-1
j_call: TRBJ2-7
clone_size: many
cdr3_nt: TGCGCCAGCAGACCGGACAGGGCTTCCTACGAGCAGTACTTC
cdr3_aa: CASRPDRASYEQYF

d_call: -
v_call: TRBV6-2/TRBV6-3
j_call: TRBJ1-2
clone_size: -
cdr3_nt: TGTGCCAGCAAACTCGCGTCCTATGGCTACACCTTC
cdr3_aa: CASKLASYGYTF

d_call: -
v_call: TRBV20-1
j_call: TRBJ2-5
clone_size: -
cdr3_nt: TGCAGTGCCAGAGGAGGGGCCCAGTACTTC
cdr3_aa: CSARGGAQYF

d_call: -
v_call: TRBV4-2
j_call: TRBJ2-7
clone_size: -
cdr3_nt: TGTGCCAGCAGCCAGCCAGGGAGTAGGGACGAGCAGTACTTC
cdr3_aa: CASSQPGSRDEQYF

d_call: -
v_call: TRBV6-2/TRBV6-3
j_call: TRBJ2-7
clone_size: few
cdr3_nt: TGTGCCAGCCGCCCGACAAGCCCCTACGAGCAGTACTTC
cdr3_aa: CASRPTSPYEQYF

d_call: TRBD1
v_call: TRBV20-1
j_call: TRBJ1-2
clone_size: -
cdr3_nt: TGCAGTGCTACAGAGACCGGGACAGGGTCCCGTGGCTACACCTTC
cdr3_aa: CSATETGTGSRGYTF

d_call: TRBD1
v_call: TRBV5-1
j_call: TRBJ2-5
clone_size: -
cdr3_nt: TGCGCCAGCAGCCTAGGGGGGACAGGGAATCAAGAGACCCAGTACTTC
cdr3_aa: CASSLGGTGNQETQYF

d_call: TRBD1
v_call: TRBV11-1
j_call: TRBJ2-7
clone_size: -
cdr3_nt: TGTGCCAGCACCATGACAGGGCCGAAGCAGTACTTC
cdr3_aa: CASTMTGPKQYF

d_call: TRBD1
v_call: TRBV2
j_call: TRBJ1-2
clone_size: -
cdr3_nt: TGTGCCAGCAGGGAGGACAGGGCCGGTGGCTACACCTTC
cdr3_aa: CASREDRAGGYTF

d_call: TRBD2
v_call: TRBV10-3
j_call: TRBJ2-1
clone_size: few
cdr3_nt: TGTGCCATCAGTGAGTCGGGTAGCGGGAGGTCTTATGAGCAGTTCTTC
cdr3_aa: CAISESGSGRSYEQFF

d_call: -
v_call: TRBV28
j_call: TRBJ2-1
clone_size: -
cdr3_nt: TGTGCCAGCAGCGACAAAGGGAGCTCCTACAATGAGCAGTTCTTC
cdr3_aa: CASSDKGSSYNEQFF

d_call: -
v_call: TRBV19
j_call: TRBJ2-5
clone_size: -
cdr3_nt: TGTGCCAGTAGTATAGTCCCAGGGGGGGGCCAAGAGACCCAGTACTTC
cdr3_aa: CASSIVPGGGQETQYF

d_call: -
v_call: TRBV5-1
j_call: TRBJ2-1
clone_size: -
cdr3_nt: TGCGCCAGCAGCTTGGATGGCAGGGGCCGCTATGAGCAGTTCTTC
cdr3_aa: CASSLDGRGRYEQFF

d_call: -
v_call: TRBV7-2
j_call: TRBJ1-1
clone_size: -
cdr3_nt: TGTGCCAGCAGCTCAGTTGCGGGGGGAGCTTTCTTT
cdr3_aa: CASSSVAGGAFF

d_call: -
v_call: TRBV11-2
j_call: TRBJ2-1
clone_size: -
cdr3_nt: TGTGCCAGCAGCCAGCCACCCGGGACACTATACAATGAGCAGTTCTTC
cdr3_aa: CASSQPPGTLYNEQFF

d_call: -
v_call: TRBV2
j_call: TRBJ1-5
clone_size: -
cdr3_nt: TGTGCCAGCAGTGCAAGAGGACAGACAGGACAGCCCCAGCATTTT
cdr3_aa: CASSARGQTGQPQHF

d_call: -
v_call: TRBV7-8
j_call: TRBJ2-1
clone_size: -
cdr3_nt: TGTGCCAGCAGCCATAGAGAGGATGAGCAGTTCTTC
cdr3_aa: CASSHREDEQFF

d_call: TRBD2
v_call: TRBV28
j_call: TRBJ2-1
clone_size: -
cdr3_nt: TGTGCCAGCAGTCCAGGGACTAGCGGCAATGAGCAGTTCTTC
cdr3_aa: CASSPGTSGNEQFF

d_call: -
v_call: TRBV11-3
j_call: TRBJ1-2
clone_size: few
cdr3_nt: TGTGCCAGCAGCTGGGGCGGGGATGGCTACACCTTC
cdr3_aa: CASSWGGDGYTF

d_call: TRBD2
v_call: TRBV5-4
j_call: TRBJ2-5
clone_size: -
cdr3_nt: TGTGCCAGCAGCGAGGCTAGACGGGAGGTGCAAGAGACCCAGTACTTC
cdr3_aa: CASSEARREVQETQYF

d_call: -
v_call: TRBV20-1
j_call: TRBJ2-5
clone_size: -
cdr3_nt: TGCAGTGCTGGGGACGACCAAGAGACCCAGTACTTC
cdr3_aa: CSAGDDQETQYF

d_call: TRBD1
v_call: TRBV29-1
j_call: TRBJ2-5
clone_size: -
cdr3_nt: TGCAGCGGACGACAGGGCCAAGAGACCCAGTACTTC
cdr3_aa: CSGRQGQETQYF

d_call: -
v_call: TRBV11-2
j_call: TRBJ2-1
clone_size: few
cdr3_nt: TGTGCCAGCAGCTTATCGGCCTACAATGAGCAGTTCTTC
cdr3_aa: CASSLSAYNEQFF

d_call: TRBD1
v_call: TRBV6-2/TRBV6-3
j_call: TRBJ2-3
clone_size: few
cdr3_nt: TGTGCCAGCGGGGACAGGCCCTCCGGGGGTACGCAGTATTTT
cdr3_aa: CASGDRPSGGTQYF

d_call: -
v_call: TRBV7-2
j_call: TRBJ2-1
clone_size: -
cdr3_nt: TGTGCCAGCAGCATTCGACGGGACTCCTACAATGAGCAGTTCTTC
cdr3_aa: CASSIRRDSYNEQFF

d_call: TRBD1
v_call: TRBV5-1
j_call: TRBJ1-2
clone_size: -
cdr3_nt: TGCGCCAGCAGCTTGCTGGGGACAGGTTATGGCTACACCTTC
cdr3_aa: CASSLLGTGYGYTF

d_call: TRBD2
v_call: TRBV18
j_call: TRBJ2-4
clone_size: few
cdr3_nt: TGTGCCAGCTCACCGCCCGGACTAGCGGGAGGTCGAGGAGCCAAAAACATTCAGTACTTC
cdr3_aa: CASSPPGLAGGRGAKNIQYF

d_call: -
v_call: TRBV18
j_call: TRBJ2-7
clone_size: -
cdr3_nt: TGTGCCAGCTCACCTCGTATGGGGGCTTCTCTGAACGAGCAGTACTTC
cdr3_aa: CASSPRMGASLNEQYF

d_call: -
v_call: TRBV4-2
j_call: TRBJ2-3
clone_size: -
cdr3_nt: TGTGCCAGCAGCCAAGTCGTCAGCGGGCTCACAGATACGCAGTATTTT
cdr3_aa: CASSQVVSGLTDTQYF

d_call: TRBD1
v_call: TRBV29-1
j_call: TRBJ2-5
clone_size: -
cdr3_nt: TGCAGCGTGGACAGGGGCCTAAAGGAGACCCAGTACTTC
cdr3_aa: CSVDRGLKETQYF

d_call: TRBD1
v_call: TRBV7-2
j_call: TRBJ1-6
clone_size: few
cdr3_nt: TGTGCCAGCAGCGCCGGACAGGCCCTCAATTCACCCCTCCACTTT
cdr3_aa: CASSAGQALNSPLHF

d_call: -
v_call: TRBV20-1
j_call: TRBJ2-5
clone_size: once
cdr3_nt: TGCAGTCCCGGGACTCAAGAGACCCAGTACTTC
cdr3_aa: CSPGTQETQYF

d_call: TRBD2
v_call: TRBV20-1
j_call: TRBJ2-1
clone_size: once
cdr3_nt: TGCAGTGCTTCCGAAGGCGGCGGGAGGGCCGTATATGAGCAGTTCTTC
cdr3_aa: CSASEGGGRAVYEQFF

d_call: -
v_call: TRBV15
j_call: TRBJ2-7
clone_size: -
cdr3_nt: TGTGCCACCAGCGTCGGGCCCTACGAGCAGTACTTC
cdr3_aa: CATSVGPYEQYF

d_call: -
v_call: TRBV29-1
j_call: TRBJ2-3
clone_size: few
cdr3_nt: TGCAGTGGTAACGGGGGTGGCACAGATACGCAGTATTTT
cdr3_aa: CSGNGGGTDTQYF

d_call: -
v_call: TRBV24-1
j_call: TRBJ2-3
clone_size: few
cdr3_nt: TGTGCCACCAGTTCCTCGCGGGAAATCACAGATACGCAGTATTTT
cdr3_aa: CATSSSREITDTQYF

d_call: -
v_call: TRBV29-1
j_call: TRBJ1-2
clone_size: -
cdr3_nt: TGCAGCACCCAACCCACGGGCCGATATGGCTACACCTTC
cdr3_aa: CSTQPTGRYGYTF